This T cell receptor (beta chain) is drawn from a study of T cells in localized non-small cell lung cancer. As regards this clone: Its antigen remains unidentified.

The V and J ends lost 2 bases and 3 bases, in that order; junction bases with no gene match: 0. Germline values: CDR1 KGHSH, CDR2 LQKENI. The CDR3 runs 14 residues. This table comes from immunoSEQ multiplex PCR, and its TCRdb copy is limited to in-frame clones, with some not included. Here the sample spans some 3,000 clones, less than 25% being singletons. Study-wide results and limits: Because sequencing included only one region (of the tumor), heterogeneity remains possible. Peak T cell clonality was found in uninvolved adjacent lung, exceeding tumor.

The sequence came from a female donor over 55 with stage I lung adenocarcinoma. The gene calls are TRBV18 and TRBJ1-4; 7 positions agree with TRBD1. The sample here was lung tumor tissue, taken before any cancer treatment. The CDR3 is CASSPGTANEKLFF. CDR3 DNA sequence: TGTGCCAGCTCACCAGGGACAGCTAATGAAAAACTGTTTTTT.